This T cell receptor (beta chain) came from a study of blood T cell repertoires in COVID-19. For the study at large: PBMCs, B-cell-depleted T cells, or T cells provided the cDNA or gDNA that made up the material.

The CDR3 covers 15 residues. With 5 bases clipped from V and 1 base from J, the junction kept 4 bases outside the gene matches. Germline CDR1 SGHVS, CDR2 FQNEAQ. Under the authors' procedure: Reference gene primer amplification yielded estimated nucleated cell counts. The method was immunoSEQ multiplex PCR; TCRdb's version includes in-frame clones alone and lacks a portion of them. V, J and clone size were drawn from that table, and D and trimming were deduced from the DNA. This sample has approximately 310,000 clones, with 85% found just once. In terms of age and location, participants ranged from roughly 18 to 100 years and lived in 24 US areas. Those designated as exposed participants met a COVID-19 case within 2 weeks before study entry.

The rearrangement links TRBV7-8 to TRBJ1-3, with TRBD1 identical over 8 bases. This TCR came from a woman in her twenties or thirties who had been exposed to COVID-19. The sequencing sample was made of PBMCs or T cells enriched from blood (not recorded which). The CDR3 loop is CASSRTGTSGNTIYF. CDR3 DNA sequence: TGTGCCAGCAGCCGGACAGGGACTTCTGGAAACACCATATATTTT.